These 30 T cell receptor beta chains were all obtained from the same sample, sequenced in a study of blood T cells in healthy people across ages. The use of a sample-barcoded 5' primer and a J-beta primer mix characterized a second PCR of roughly 7 to 11 cycles. TCRdb passed the 5' RACE reads through MiXCR, listing each CDR3 protein once. Among about 1.5 million distinct CDR3 sequences listed, roughly two fifths were seen once. Sequenced sample: blood. Receptors originate from a young woman in good health.

This chain links TRBV4-2 with TRBJ2-7, with 14 positions matching TRBD2. J lost 0 bases, V lost 5 bases, and 6 bases had no gene match. Looked up from germline, CDR1 is LGHNA and CDR2 is YNFKEQ. The CDR3 loop spans 17 amino acids. CDR3: CASSETSGGVSSYEQYF. The CDR3, as DNA: TGTGCCAGCAGCGAGACTAGCGGGGGGGTGAGCTCCTACGAGCAGTACTTC.

This clonotype has more than one count but fewer than ten. Written as DNA, the CDR3 is TGTGCCAGCAGCGCCCGACTTGCGGGTTACGACATTCAGTACTTC. Amino acid sequence: CASSARLAGYDIQYF. V is TRBV6-5 and J is TRBJ2-4; tentatively, D is TRBD2 (5 bases). This CDR3 is 15 amino acids long. Trimming shortened V by 6 bases and J by 8 bases, and 20 bases separated the two germline ends. In germline, CDR1 is MNHEY, CDR2 SVGAGI.

The chain uses TRBV12-3 or TRBV12-4 and TRBJ2-5, with D possibly being TRBD2 (6 bases). The V end lost 3 bases, the J end lost 11 bases, and 22 bases lay between the germline ends. CDR3 length: 15 residues. Here the CDR3 DNA reads TGTGCCAGCAGTTTCTTCGGACGACCCCAAGGAGGGCAGTACTTC. It yields the protein CASSFFGRPQGGQYF.

This clonotype occurred a few times. The chain recombines TRBV4-3 with TRBJ2-5; D is ambiguous. V gave up 2 bases and J gave up 4 bases, with 11 bases separating them. The CDR3 totals 14 residues. The germline gives CDR1 LGHNA, CDR2 YSLEER. This chain's CDR3 is CASSQRDGRETQYF. The CDR3 DNA reads TGCGCCAGCAGCCAACGAGACGGTAGAGAGACCCAGTACTTC.

The gene calls are TRBV6-2 or TRBV6-3 and TRBJ1-4; D not certain. The CDR3 has 11 residues. CDR1 is MNHEY and CDR2 is SVGEGT in the germline V gene. With 2 bases removed from V and 10 bases from J, the gap between germline ends came to 5 bases. The CDR3 coding sequence is TGTGCCAGCAGTTACGGTCCAAAACTGTTTTTT. It translates to CASSYGPKLFF.

This chain links TRBV27 with TRBJ2-2; TRBD1 matches 12 bases. The CDR3 runs to 17 residues. Germline V CDR1 and CDR2: MNHEY, SMNVEV (reference sequence). V shed 2 bases, J shed 7 bases, and the junction held 8 bases outside the gene matches. This CDR3 reads CASSLRGTGGLIGELFF. CDR3 DNA: TGTGCCAGCAGTTTAAGGGGGACAGGGGGCTTAATCGGGGAGCTGTTTTTT.

This clonotype occurred many times. V usage is TRBV18 and J usage is TRBJ1-1, with TRBD1 as a possible D gene (5 bases). This CDR3 comprises 14 residues. V was cut by 2 bases and J by 1 base, with 8 bases left in between. Germline V gene lookup returns CDR1 KGHSH and CDR2 LQKENI. The CDR3 nucleotides are TGTGCCAGCTCACCAGACAGAAAGAACACTGAAGCTTTCTTT. Translation gives CASSPDRKNTEAFF.

This chain joins TRBV12-3 or TRBV12-4 and TRBJ2-5; no reliable D call. This CDR3 is 15 amino acids long. With 4 bases removed from V and 7 bases from J, the gap between germline ends came to 19 bases. CDR3 protein: CASSSILATLGTQYF. CDR3 sequence (DNA): TGTGCCAGCAGTTCAATTCTCGCAACCCTGGGGACCCAGTACTTC.

This clonotype appeared a few times. The genes are TRBV29-1 and TRBJ2-7; TRBD1 is a possible D gene (5 bases). V was trimmed by 3 bases and J by 6 bases, leaving 18 bases between them. Germline CDR1 SQVTM, CDR2 ANQGSEA. CDR3 length: 14 residues. The chain's CDR3 is CSVELARHGAEQYF. CDR3 in DNA: TGCAGCGTTGAGTTGGCGCGACATGGGGCCGAGCAGTACTTC.

The CDR3 protein is CASSLAGEEQYF. The CDR3 DNA sequence: TGTGCCAGCAGCTTGGCTGGAGAGGAGCAGTACTTC. V gene TRBV7-9 combines with J gene TRBJ2-7; no reliable D call. CDR3 length: 12 residues. Germline CDR1 and CDR2: SEHNR and FQNEAQ (reference sequence). Trimming left V 3 bases short and J 7 bases short, with 10 bases between.

To note about this clonotype: One junction end disagrees with the germline gene, perhaps due to a read error. The rearrangement links TRBV9 to TRBJ2-1; D is uncertain. CDR1 is SGDLS and CDR2 is YYNGEE in the germline V gene. The CDR3 loop spans 12 amino acids. CDR3 in amino acids: CASSPHTDEQFF. CDR3 DNA sequence: TGTGCCAGCAGCCCCCATACGGATGAGCAGTTCTTT.

CDR3 DNA sequence: TGTGCCAGCAGTGACAGGGTTTCTGGGGCCAACGTCCTGACTTTC. Translated, it gives CASSDRVSGANVLTF. This sequence joins TRBV2 and TRBJ2-6; possible D gene TRBD1, 5 bases. The CDR3 totals 15 residues. Trimming took off 3 bases at V and 1 base at J, with 7 bases between the two ends. The germline CDR1 and CDR2 sequences are SNHLY and FYNNEI.

This clonotype turned up a few times. The chain links TRBV5-1 to TRBJ2-4, with D possibly matching TRBD1 (6 bases). Germline V gene lookup returns CDR1 SGHRS and CDR2 YFSETQ. Trimming cost V 4 bases and J 3 bases, with 20 bases left between them. There are 17 residues in the CDR3. CDR3 bases: TGCGCCAGCAGCGTCTACAGGGTAGAGGGGGTCAAAAACATTCAGTACTTC. It translates to CASSVYRVEGVKNIQYF. The full variable domain, in which reference TRBV5-1 and TRBJ2-4 provide the parts outside the CDR3, is KAGVTQTPRYLIKTRGQQVTLSCSPISGHRSVSWYQQTPGQGLQFLFEYFSETQRNKGNFPGRFSGRQFSNSRSEMNVSTLELGDSALYLCASSVYRVEGVKNIQYFGAGTRLSVL.

This clonotype was seen only a few times. Its ends do not fully match the called genes, so a read error is possible. The J gene is TRBJ1-4, the V gene TRBV6-5, with D hard to call. The V gene's germline CDR1 is MNHEY and CDR2 SVGAGI. This CDR3 is 13 amino acids long. CDR3 nucleotides: TGTGCCAGCAGTGACTCTGCGGGAGAAAAACTGTTTTTT. It yields the protein CASSDSAGEKLFF.

Concerning this clonotype itself: The junction departs from germline at one end; a sequencing error may be responsible. J is TRBJ2-1 and V is TRBV7-6; D unclear. Germline V gene lookup returns CDR1 SGHVS and CDR2 FNYEAQ. CDR3 size: 15 residues. The CDR3 region has the DNA TGTGCCAACAGCTTAGTGCCGGAATCCTACAATGAGCAGTTCTTC. Translated, it gives CANSLVPESYNEQFF.

The rearrangement uses TRBV6-5 and TRBJ1-2, with D uncertain. The CDR3 runs 11 residues. With 8 bases removed from V and 8 bases from J, the gap between germline ends came to 12 bases. Germline V gene data show CDR1 as MNHEY and CDR2 as SVGAGI. The CDR3 coding sequence is TGTGCCAGCCTGACGACCTCGGGCTACACCTTC. It is translated as CASLTTSGYTF.

V is TRBV20-1 and J is TRBJ2-1, with TRBD2 matching 8 bases. The V gene's germline CDR1 is DFQATT and CDR2 SNEGSKA (reference sequence). V was pared by 0 bases and J by 1 base, with 11 bases of the junction left unmatched. The CDR3 has 18 residues. CDR3 loop: CSARDSEGLAVSYNEQFF. CDR3 DNA sequence: TGCAGTGCTAGAGATAGTGAAGGACTAGCAGTATCCTACAATGAGCAGTTCTTC.

This chain joins TRBV12-3 or TRBV12-4 and TRBJ2-4; the D gene could be TRBD1 or TRBD2 (5 bases each). The end of the DNA aligns better with TRBJ2-7, so the J call may be wrong. The CDR3 loop spans 14 amino acids. The CDR3 loop reads CASRFLGDSYEQYF. CDR3 nucleotides: TGTGCCAGCCGATTTCTGGGGGATTCCTACGAGCAGTACTTC.

This clonotype was seen a single time. The CDR3 protein is CASSKATGGPNTGELFF. In DNA form, the CDR3 reads TGTGCCAGCAGCAAAGCCACGGGGGGCCCGAACACCGGGGAGCTGTTTTTT. The chain recombines TRBV21-1 with TRBJ2-2; the table's D call TRBD2 went unverified against the DNA. TRBV21-1 is a pseudogene. The CDR3 contains 17 residues.

The V gene is TRBV20-1, the J gene TRBJ2-3, with D hard to call. V lost 1 base and J lost 0, with 8 bases in between. Germline V gene lookup returns CDR1 DFQATT and CDR2 SNEGSKA (reference sequence). There are 14 residues in the CDR3. For the CDR3, the DNA is TGCAGTGCTAGAGCCAAGGGCAGCACAGATACGCAGTATTTT. Residues: CSARAKGSTDTQYF.

The chain couples TRBV7-9 to TRBJ2-7, with D perhaps matching TRBD1 (5 bases). The J call is uncertain, as TRBJ2-5 better fits the DNA end. The CDR3 consists of 14 residues. Germline loops: CDR1 SEHNR, CDR2 FQNEAQ (reference sequence). CDR3 DNA: TGTGCCAGCAGCTTAAAAGGGGATGAAGAGACCCAGTACTTC. Encoded protein: CASSLKGDEETQYF.

CDR3 residues: CASADLAGNEQFF. CDR3 sequence (DNA): TGCGCCAGCGCTGACTTAGCGGGCAATGAGCAGTTCTTC. This chain links TRBV4-1 with TRBJ2-1; TRBD2 agrees at 7 bases. Unmatched junction bases numbered 7, after V lost 8 bases and J lost 6 bases. This CDR3 spans 13 amino acids. Looked up from germline, CDR1 is MGHRA and CDR2 is YSYEKL.

This chain links TRBV12-3 or TRBV12-4 with TRBJ2-3; 9 bases fit TRBD2. The V segment lost 7 bases and the J segment 4 bases; nucleotides outside the gene matches: 3. The CDR3 sequence is 13 residues long. CDR3 protein: CASKAGGADTQYF. The DNA of the CDR3 is TGTGCCAGCAAAGCGGGGGGCGCAGATACGCAGTATTTT.

This chain's CDR3 is CASSRGLDVYEQYF. As DNA, the CDR3 is TGTGCCAGCAGTAGGGGACTGGATGTATACGAGCAGTACTTC. The chain joins TRBV2 to TRBJ2-7; D perhaps matches TRBD2 (6 bases). CDR3 size: 14 residues. Trimming shortened V by 5 bases and J by 4 bases, and 15 bases separated the two germline ends. Germline CDR1 is SNHLY and CDR2 is FYNNEI. Full variable domain (remainder filled in from reference TRBV2 and TRBJ2-7): EPEVTQTPSHQVTQMGQEVILRCVPISNHLYFYWYRQILGQKVEFLVSFYNNEISEKSEIFDDQFSVERPDGSNFTLKIRSTKLEDSAMYFCASSRGLDVYEQYFGPGTRLTVT.

The chain uses TRBV20-1 and TRBJ1-3; no reliable D call. CDR1 DFQATT and CDR2 SNEGSKA come from the germline V gene (reference sequence). This CDR3 comprises 11 residues. The ends were cut back, 6 bases at V and 0 bases at J, with 3 bases in the middle. The CDR3 DNA reads as TGCAGTGCGATCTCTGGAAACACCATATATTTT. Encoded protein: CSAISGNTIYF.

This clonotype has only a few counts. The chain employs TRBV24-1 and TRBJ2-3, with no clear D. Trimming left V 4 bases short and J 0 bases short, with 7 bases between. The CDR3 covers 14 residues. Germline V gene sequence: CDR1 KGHDR, CDR2 SFDVKD. CDR3 bases: TGTGCCACCAGTGACGGGCCTAGCACAGATACGCAGTATTTT. Translation: CATSDGPSTDTQYF.

This chain links TRBV4-1 with TRBJ2-1; D gene unclear. CDR3 length: 14 amino acids. V dropped 0 bases and J dropped 5 bases, with 8 bases sitting between them. Looked up from germline, CDR1 is MGHRA and CDR2 is YSYEKL. The DNA of the CDR3 is TGCGCCAGCAGCCAAGAGTTGGAGAACAATGAGCAGTTCTTC. Encoded protein: CASSQELENNEQFF.

This clonotype was counted a few times. The V and J genes are TRBV29-1 and TRBJ2-4; TRBD1 matches at 8 bases. The tail of the sequence fits TRBJ2-7 better, so the J call may be wrong. The CDR3 sequence is 14 residues long. In germline, CDR1 is SQVTM, CDR2 ANQGSEA. The CDR3 reads CSVEDSNRGFEQYF. The CDR3 DNA is TGCAGCGTTGAAGATTCTAACAGGGGGTTCGAGCAGTACTTC.

This clonotype was picked up a small number of times. The gene calls are TRBV10-3 and TRBJ1-2; D possibly corresponds to TRBD1 (6 bases). Germline-derived CDR1 and CDR2 are ENHRY and SYGVKD. V was cut by 4 bases and J by 6 bases, with 18 bases left in between. The CDR3 length is 15 residues. CDR3 sequence reads: CAISAQGWAADGYTF. CDR3 coding DNA: TGTGCCATCAGTGCACAGGGTTGGGCGGCGGATGGCTACACCTTC.

The table lists this clonotype with a few counts. This chain links TRBV20-1 with TRBJ1-2; D perhaps matches TRBD1 (6 bases). Germline CDR1 and CDR2: DFQATT and SNEGSKA (reference sequence). V lost 6 bases and J lost 5, with 16 bases in between. This CDR3 has 13 residues. CDR3 bases: TGCAGTGCCAATCCACAGGGAGGTTATGGCTACACCTTC. As protein: CSANPQGGYGYTF.